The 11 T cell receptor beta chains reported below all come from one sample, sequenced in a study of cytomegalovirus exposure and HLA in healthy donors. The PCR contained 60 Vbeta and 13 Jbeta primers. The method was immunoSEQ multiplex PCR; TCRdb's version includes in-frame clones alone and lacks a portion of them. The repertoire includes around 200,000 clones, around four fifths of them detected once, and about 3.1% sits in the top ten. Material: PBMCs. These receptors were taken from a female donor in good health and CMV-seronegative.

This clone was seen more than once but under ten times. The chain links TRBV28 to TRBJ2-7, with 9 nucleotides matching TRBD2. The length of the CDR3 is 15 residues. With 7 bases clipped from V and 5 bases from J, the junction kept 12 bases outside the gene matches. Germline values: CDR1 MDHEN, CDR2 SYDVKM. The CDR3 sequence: CASNRLAGEVHEQYF. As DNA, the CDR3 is TGTGCCAGCAATCGATTAGCGGGAGAGGTCCACGAGCAGTACTTC.

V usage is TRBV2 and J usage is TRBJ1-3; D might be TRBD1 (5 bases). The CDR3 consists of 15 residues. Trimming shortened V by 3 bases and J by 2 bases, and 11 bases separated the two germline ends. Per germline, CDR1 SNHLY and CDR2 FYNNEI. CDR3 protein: CASSESGLTGNTIYF. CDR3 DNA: TGTGCCAGCAGTGAGTCAGGGCTTACTGGAAACACCATATATTTT.

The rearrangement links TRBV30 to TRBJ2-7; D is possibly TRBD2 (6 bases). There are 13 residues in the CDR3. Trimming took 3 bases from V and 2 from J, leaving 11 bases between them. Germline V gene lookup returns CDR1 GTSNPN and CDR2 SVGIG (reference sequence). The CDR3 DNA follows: TGTGCCTGGAGACTTGGGGGGACCTACGAGCAGTACTTC. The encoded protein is CAWRLGGTYEQYF. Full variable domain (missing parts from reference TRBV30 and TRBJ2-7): SQTIHQWPATLVQPVGSPLSLECTVEGTSNPNLYWYRQAAGRGLQLLFYSVGIGQISSEVPQNLSASRPQDRQFILSSKKLLLSDSGFYLCAWRLGGTYEQYFGPGTRLTVT.

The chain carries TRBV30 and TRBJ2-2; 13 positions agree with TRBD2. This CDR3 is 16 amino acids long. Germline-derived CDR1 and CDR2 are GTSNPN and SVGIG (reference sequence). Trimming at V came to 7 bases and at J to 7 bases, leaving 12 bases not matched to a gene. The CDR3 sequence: CASTSGGPLIDGELFF. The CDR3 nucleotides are TGTGCCTCGACTAGCGGGGGGCCTCTAATTGACGGGGAGCTGTTTTTT.

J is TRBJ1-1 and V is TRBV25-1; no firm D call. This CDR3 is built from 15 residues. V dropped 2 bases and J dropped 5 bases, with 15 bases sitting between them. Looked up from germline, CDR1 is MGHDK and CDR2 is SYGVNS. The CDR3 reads CASSEIFSPGTEAFF. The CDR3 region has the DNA TGTGCCAGCAGTGAAATCTTTTCGCCGGGTACTGAAGCTTTCTTT.

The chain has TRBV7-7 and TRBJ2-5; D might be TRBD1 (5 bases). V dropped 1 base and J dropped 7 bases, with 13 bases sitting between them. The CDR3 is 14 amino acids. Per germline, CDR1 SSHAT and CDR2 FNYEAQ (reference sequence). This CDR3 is CASSLGGAQGTQYF. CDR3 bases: TGTGCCAGCAGCTTAGGTGGGGCGCAGGGGACCCAGTACTTC.

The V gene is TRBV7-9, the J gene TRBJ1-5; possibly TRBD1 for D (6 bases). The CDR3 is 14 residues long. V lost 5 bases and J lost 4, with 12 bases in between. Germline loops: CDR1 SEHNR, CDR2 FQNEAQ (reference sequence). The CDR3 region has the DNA TGTGCCAGCAGCGCAGGGGACACGAATCAGCCCCAGCATTTT. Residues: CASSAGDTNQPQHF.

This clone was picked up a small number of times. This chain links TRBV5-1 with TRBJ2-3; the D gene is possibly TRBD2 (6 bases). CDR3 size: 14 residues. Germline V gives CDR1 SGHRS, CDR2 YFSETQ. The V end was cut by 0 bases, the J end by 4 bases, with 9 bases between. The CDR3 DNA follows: TGCGCCAGCAGCTTGGCCGGGAGACCAGATACGCAGTATTTT. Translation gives CASSLAGRPDTQYF.

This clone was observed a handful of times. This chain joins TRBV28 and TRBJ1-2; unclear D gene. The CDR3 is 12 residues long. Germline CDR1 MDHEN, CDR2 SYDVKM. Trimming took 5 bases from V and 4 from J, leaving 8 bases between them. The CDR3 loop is CASSLRGYGYTF. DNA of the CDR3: TGTGCCAGCAGTCTTCGGGGCTATGGCTACACCTTC.

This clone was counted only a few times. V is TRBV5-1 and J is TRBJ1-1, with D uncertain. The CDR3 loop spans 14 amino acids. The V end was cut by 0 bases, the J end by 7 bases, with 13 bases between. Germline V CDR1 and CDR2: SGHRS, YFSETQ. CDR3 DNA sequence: TGCGCCAGCAGCTTGGAGGCCTATGGAGGTGAAGCTTTCTTT. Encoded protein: CASSLEAYGGEAFF.

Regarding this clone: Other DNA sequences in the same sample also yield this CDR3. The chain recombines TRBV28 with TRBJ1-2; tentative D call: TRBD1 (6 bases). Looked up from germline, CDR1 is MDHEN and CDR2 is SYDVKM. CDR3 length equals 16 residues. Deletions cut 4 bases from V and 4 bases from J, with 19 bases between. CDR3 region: CASSSLLGGGSYGYTF. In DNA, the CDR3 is TGTGCCAGCAGTTCACTACTAGGTGGGGGCTCCTATGGCTACACCTTC.